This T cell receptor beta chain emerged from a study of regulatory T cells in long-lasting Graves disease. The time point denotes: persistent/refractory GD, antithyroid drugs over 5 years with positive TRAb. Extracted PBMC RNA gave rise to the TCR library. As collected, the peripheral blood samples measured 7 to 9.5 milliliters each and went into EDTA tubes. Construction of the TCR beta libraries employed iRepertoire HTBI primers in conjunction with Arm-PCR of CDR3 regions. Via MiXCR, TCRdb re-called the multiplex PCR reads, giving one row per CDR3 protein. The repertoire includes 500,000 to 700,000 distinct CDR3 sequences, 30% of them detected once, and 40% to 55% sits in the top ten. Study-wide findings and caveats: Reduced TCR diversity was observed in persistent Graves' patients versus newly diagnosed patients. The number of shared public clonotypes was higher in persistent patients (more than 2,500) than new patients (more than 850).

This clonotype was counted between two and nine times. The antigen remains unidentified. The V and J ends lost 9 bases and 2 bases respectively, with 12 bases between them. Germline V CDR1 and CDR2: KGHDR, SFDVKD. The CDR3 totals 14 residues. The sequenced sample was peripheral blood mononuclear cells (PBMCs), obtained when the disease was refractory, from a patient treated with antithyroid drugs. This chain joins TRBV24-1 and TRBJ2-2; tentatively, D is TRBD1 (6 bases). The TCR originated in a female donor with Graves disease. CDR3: CATEPGQNTGELFF. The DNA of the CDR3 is TGTGCCACCGAACCGGGACAAAACACCGGGGAGCTGTTTTTT.